Presented here are 16 T cell receptor beta chains from one specimen sequenced in a study of early T cells in non-severe SARS-CoV-2 infection. TCRdb used MiXCR to reprocess the 5' RACE reads, holding one entry per CDR3 protein. In the table there are about 85,000 distinct CDR3 sequences, roughly an eighth of which are singletons. Sequencing used whole blood. These receptors were taken from an adult who was a healthcare worker with PCR-confirmed SARS-CoV-2 infection or an uninfected control (not recorded which).

As regards this clonotype: This may arise from a read error, as a much more abundant clone is one base away. V and J are TRBV29-1 and TRBJ2-7, with 7 nucleotides matching TRBD1. The V and J ends lost 6 bases and 2 bases, in that order; junction bases with no gene match: 10. CDR3 length: 14 amino acids. Germline V gene data show CDR1 as SQVTM and CDR2 as ANQGSEA. The CDR3 here is CSVKEQDRTYEQYF. In DNA, the CDR3 is TGCAGCGTCAAGGAACAGGACAGGACCTACGAGCAGTACTTC.

This clonotype was counted only a few times. The genes are TRBV20-1 and TRBJ1-2, with a possible D match to TRBD1 (6 bases). Germline CDR1 is DFQATT and CDR2 is SNEGSKA (reference sequence). Between the trimmed V and J ends, which lost 0 bases and 2 bases, there was a span of 13 bases. CDR3 length: 15 amino acids. The CDR3 here is CSARDVAGQNYGYTF. As DNA, the CDR3 is TGCAGTGCTAGAGATGTGGCCGGACAGAACTATGGCTACACCTTC.

The CDR3 sequence is CASRQGSGRNQPQHF. The CDR3 DNA sequence: TGCGCCAGCAGACAGGGCTCAGGGAGGAATCAGCCCCAGCATTTT. This chain links TRBV5-1 with TRBJ1-5; D is possibly TRBD1 (6 bases). Germline V gene data show CDR1 as SGHRS and CDR2 as YFSETQ. The CDR3 spans 15 residues. Trimming took 5 bases from V and 4 from J, leaving 16 bases between them.

This clonotype was detected a few times. CDR3 in amino acids: CSARDLRQNTGELFF. CDR3 sequence (DNA): TGCAGTGCTAGAGATCTCAGGCAGAACACCGGGGAGCTGTTTTTT. The chain uses TRBV20-1 and TRBJ2-2; D is unresolved. V was clipped by 0 bases and J by 1 base, with 9 bases between them. The CDR3 is 15 amino acids. Germline-derived CDR1 and CDR2 are DFQATT and SNEGSKA (reference sequence).

The V and J genes are TRBV2 and TRBJ2-3, with D possibly matching TRBD2 (6 bases). The CDR3 contains 15 residues. The V end lost 8 bases, the J end lost 2 bases, and 17 bases lay between the germline ends. Germline loops: CDR1 SNHLY, CDR2 FYNNEI. This CDR3 is CASGDWGLDTDTQYF. In DNA, the CDR3 is TGTGCCAGCGGGGACTGGGGGTTAGACACAGATACGCAGTATTTT.

This clonotype was detected ten times or more. The J gene is TRBJ1-5, the V gene TRBV20-1, with 7 bases that match TRBD1. The CDR3 runs to 14 residues. V was clipped by 4 bases and J by 3 bases; unmatched bases: 6. CDR1 is DFQATT and CDR2 is SNEGSKA in the germline V gene (reference sequence). The CDR3, as DNA: TGCAGTGCTATTCCCGGGACAGCCAATCAGCCCCAGCATTTT. This sequence encodes CSAIPGTANQPQHF.

This clonotype occurred a few times. The rearrangement joins TRBV9 to TRBJ2-1; D perhaps matches TRBD2 (6 bases). The germline V gene encodes CDR1 SGDLS and CDR2 YYNGEE. This CDR3 is 17 amino acids long. Trimming took 1 base from V and 2 from J, leaving 16 bases between them. The CDR3 loop reads CASSVRKFGTAYNEQFF. DNA for the CDR3: TGTGCCAGCAGCGTAAGAAAATTTGGGACTGCCTACAATGAGCAGTTCTTC.

This clonotype was found many times. The chain is built from TRBV28 and TRBJ1-5, with TRBD1 matching 7 bases. CDR1 is MDHEN, CDR2 SYDVKM, per germline. CDR3 length: 15 residues. The V gene end was trimmed by 3 bases and the J gene end by 2 bases; junction bases not matched to a gene: 4. CDR3 protein: CASSFEGARNQPQHF. The DNA for the CDR3 is TGTGCCAGCAGTTTCGAGGGGGCGCGCAATCAGCCCCAGCATTTT.

This clonotype came up a few times. The chain joins TRBV5-1 to TRBJ2-3; D is unresolved. Trimming took 2 bases from V and 2 from J, leaving 9 bases between them. CDR1 is SGHRS, CDR2 YFSETQ, per germline. There are 14 residues in the CDR3. This CDR3 reads CASSLSAATDTQYF. The CDR3, as DNA: TGCGCCAGCAGCTTATCGGCAGCCACAGATACGCAGTATTTT.

This clonotype was seen only a few times. The rearrangement links TRBV20-1 to TRBJ2-4, with 9 positions matching TRBD1. The CDR3 is 13 residues long. Losses at the gene ends were 7 bases for V and 7 bases for J; bases not matched to a gene: 8. Germline V CDR1 and CDR2: DFQATT, SNEGSKA (reference sequence). The CDR3 reads CSVVGTGTNIQYF. The DNA for the CDR3 is TGCAGTGTTGTTGGGACAGGGACGAACATTCAGTACTTC.

V usage is TRBV7-2 and J usage is TRBJ2-7; D remains unclear. Germline V gives CDR1 SGHTA, CDR2 FQGNSA. This CDR3 has 15 amino acids. The V end lost 1 base, the J end lost 3 bases, and 13 bases lay between the germline ends. The DNA for the CDR3 is TGTGCCAGCAGCTTAGGATGGTCCGAGTTCTACGAGCAGTACTTC. It yields the protein CASSLGWSEFYEQYF.

V is TRBV6-5 and J is TRBJ2-5; possibly TRBD1 for D (7 bases). Germline loops: CDR1 MNHEY, CDR2 SVGAGI. This CDR3 is 16 amino acids long. Trimming removed 0 bases from V and 5 bases from J, with 16 bases in between. CDR3 loop: CASSYSMSGGRETQYF. The CDR3 bases are TGTGCCAGCAGTTACTCGATGTCAGGGGGGCGTGAGACCCAGTACTTC.

This clonotype was counted between two and nine times. The chain recombines TRBV11-2 with TRBJ2-7; tentatively, D is TRBD2 (6 bases). The length of the CDR3 is 13 residues. CDR1 and CDR2 from the germline V gene are SGHAT and FQNNGV. The CDR3, as DNA: TGTGCTACAAGATTGCGGGGATCCTACGAGCAGTACTTC. Translated, it gives CATRLRGSYEQYF.

The V call is TRBV2, the J call TRBJ1-2, with 9 positions matching TRBD1. The junction had 10 bases not matched to a gene; V was cut back by 6 bases and J by 8 bases. Germline V gives CDR1 SNHLY, CDR2 FYNNEI. This CDR3 comprises 14 residues. In nucleotides, the CDR3 is TGTGCCAGCAGCTACCGGGACAGGGATAGCGGCTACACCTTC. Residues: CASSYRDRDSGYTF.

The CDR3 region has the DNA TGCGCCAGCAGCCAAGTCACGGCGGGAGCGGGTAATGAGCAGTTCTTC. Encoded protein: CASSQVTAGAGNEQFF. This sequence joins TRBV4-1 and TRBJ2-1; 7 nucleotides align to TRBD2. CDR1 is MGHRA and CDR2 is YSYEKL in the germline V gene. With V trimmed by 1 base and J by 7 bases, 10 bases remained unmatched. This CDR3 has 16 residues.

In its sample, this clonotype was seen a few times. The rearrangement links TRBV20-1 to TRBJ2-7; TRBD1 might be the D (7 bases). Trimming left V 5 bases short and J 2 bases short, with 13 bases between. This CDR3 spans 13 amino acids. Germline assignment: CDR1 DFQATT and CDR2 SNEGSKA (reference sequence). DNA for the CDR3: TGCAGTGCTGGAGGGGACAGAGCCTACGAGCAGTACTTC. It yields the protein CSAGGDRAYEQYF.